The present T cell receptor beta chain was sequenced within a study of blood T cell repertoires in COVID-19. Study summary: Acute and convalescent COVID-19 samples came from the United States, Italy and Spain.

TCRdb's table, derived via immunoSEQ multiplex PCR, lists solely in-frame clones and lacks some. The repertoire has about 260,000 clones, about 89% of them found once; the top ten carry about 2.1%. This TCR derives from a woman between 45 and 60 years old with acute or convalescent COVID-19. The sequenced sample consisted of peripheral blood.

The DNA of the CDR3 is TGTGCCAGCAGCTTAGAGCGGGGGGTCTCCTACGAGCAGTACTTC. This sequence encodes CASSLERGVSYEQYF. The chain couples TRBV7-9 to TRBJ2-7; 9 nucleotides match TRBD2. Trimming cost V 1 base and J 0 bases; bases outside gene matches: 1. The germline V gene has CDR1 SEHNR and CDR2 FQNEAQ (reference sequence). The CDR3 runs 15 residues.